Below, one T cell receptor (beta chain) is given with its context. This entry comes from a study of cytomegalovirus exposure and HLA in healthy donors. The study drew the donors from its roughly 130-subject validation cohort, separate from the roughly 700-subject first cohort. Assay: immunoSEQ multiplex PCR; the TCRdb copy retains only in-frame clones and omits some. The sample carries tens of thousands of clones, roughly 94% recorded once. This CDR3 is built from 15 residues. The V gene's germline CDR1 is SQVTM and CDR2 ANQGSEA. The junction had 9 bases not matched to a gene; V was cut back by 4 bases and J by 2 bases.

This TCR came from a woman aged 18-29 years in good health and CMV-seropositive. The specimen sequenced was PBMCs. V is TRBV29-1 and J is TRBJ1-2; 8 bases match TRBD1. The CDR3: CSVGFRDRPNYGYTF. CDR3 nucleotide sequence: TGCAGCGTTGGCTTCCGGGACAGGCCCAACTATGGCTACACCTTC.